This T cell receptor beta chain was sequenced for a study of T cell responses to AZD1222 COVID-19 vaccine. The study's findings and limits: It should be noted that donors were predominantly white British and more often female, and clonal diversity was possibly underestimated. The repertoires were collected only after the peak T cell response.

Concerning this clone: Antigen specificity is unknown.

The CDR3 is made up of 13 amino acids. Germline assignment: CDR1 MDHEN and CDR2 SYDVKM. V lost 7 bases, J lost 4 bases, and 10 bases lay in between. The data were produced by immunoSEQ multiplex PCR, yet TCRdb's version contains in-frame clones alone and is incomplete. The sample consists of 110,000 to 150,000 clones, 70% to 90% of them appearing once. V is TRBV28 and J is TRBJ1-4; D unclear. This receptor was taken from an adult in good health. This specimen was peripheral blood, taken on day 0 of AZD1222 vaccination. The DNA for the CDR3 is TGTGCCAGCAAGATTTTGCATAATGAAAAACTGTTTTTT. This translates into CASKILHNEKLFF.